This is a list of T cell receptor beta chains from one sample in a study of shared clonotypes between healthy human individuals. Method: immunoSEQ multiplex PCR; TCRdb's copy keeps in-frame clones and lacks some. The sample includes 2 million to 2.5 million clones, almost 96% of them seen just once. The sample taken for sequencing was naive CD4+ T cells sorted from blood. Source of these receptors: a young man in good health. CDR3s include the opening cysteine and the closing phenylalanine or tryptophan. A D gene is named only where the DNA matches it firmly. The size of a clone is reported for some rows only, either as once, few or many, or as a class for expanded clones.

>TRBJ2-1|.|15|.|TRBV6-6
CASSPQGASGSEQFF
TGTGCCAGCAGTCCCCAGGGGGCTAGCGGTTCTGAGCAGTTCTTC
>TRBJ2-2|.|13|.|TRBV2
CASSEGRTGELFF
TGTGCCAGCAGTGAAGGGAGGACCGGGGAGCTGTTTTTT
>TRBJ2-5|.|14|.|TRBV9
CASSVATGRETQYF
TGTGCCAGCAGCGTAGCCACAGGGCGGGAGACCCAGTACTTC
>TRBJ1-1|.|13|.|TRBV10-3
CAIRDSPNTEAFF
TGTGCCATCAGGGACAGCCCGAACACTGAAGCTTTCTTT
>TRBJ2-4|.|17|TRBD2|TRBV15
CATSREGLADFKNIQYF
TGTGCCACCAGCAGAGAGGGACTAGCGGATTTCAAAAACATTCAGTACTTC
>TRBJ1-1|.|15|.|TRBV13
CASSRGAPGSTEAFF
TGTGCCAGCAGTAGGGGGGCTCCAGGGAGCACTGAAGCTTTCTTT
>TRBJ2-1|.|18|.|TRBV4-1
CASSHRQGKGSSGLEQFF
TGCGCCAGCAGCCATCGACAGGGGAAGGGGTCTAGCGGCCTCGAACAGTTCTTC
>TRBJ2-7|.|13|.|TRBV4-1
CASSQDGIGELYF
TGCGCCAGCAGCCAAGATGGGATAGGGGAGCTGTACTTC
>TRBJ1-4|.|15|.|TRBV7-9
CASSSASAANEKLFF
TGTGCCAGCAGCTCCGCCTCGGCAGCTAATGAAAAACTGTTTTTT
>TRBJ1-1|.|17|.|TRBV21-1
CARNHGDRGLMNTEAFF
TGTGCCAGAAACCATGGGGACAGGGGGCTAATGAACACTGAAGCTTTCTTT
>TRBJ1-1|.|15|.|TRBV5-1
CASSLEVGENTEAFF
TGCGCCAGCAGCTTGGAGGTAGGGGAGAACACTGAAGCTTTCTTT
>TRBJ2-5|.|16|TRBD1|TRBV5-6
CASSLDSTGEGETQYF
TGTGCCAGCAGCTTGGATTCGACAGGGGAAGGGGAGACCCAGTACTTC
>TRBJ2-7|.|17|TRBD1|TRBV7-2
CASSLVAGGAKPYEQYF
TGTGCCAGCAGCTTAGTGGCAGGGGGCGCGAAACCCTACGAGCAGTACTTC
>TRBJ2-5|.|13|.|TRBV30
CAWRTEGGETQYF
TGTGCCTGGAGAACGGAGGGTGGTGAGACCCAGTACTTC
>TRBJ1-5|.|13|.|TRBV6-1
CATRGYSNQPQHF
TGTGCCACCCGTGGGTATAGCAATCAGCCCCAGCATTTT
>TRBJ1-3|.|16|TRBD1|TRBV27
CASSQGTGYSGNTIYF
TGTGCCAGCAGTCAGGGGACAGGGTACTCTGGAAACACCATATATTTT
>TRBJ2-5|.|17|TRBD2|TRBV4-1
CASSQDLQTSLRETQYF
TGCGCCAGCAGCCAAGATCTTCAGACTAGCCTTCGGGAGACCCAGTACTTC
>TRBJ2-5|.|14|TRBD1|TRBV2
CASGGQGAGETQYF
TGTGCCAGCGGGGGACAGGGGGCAGGAGAGACCCAGTACTTC
>TRBJ1-1|.|17|.|TRBV10-1
CASSTRAVPTGNTEAFF
TGCGCCAGCTCCACTCGGGCCGTCCCGACGGGGAACACTGAAGCTTTCTTT
>TRBJ2-1|.|15|TRBD2|TRBV6-5
CASSLLAGGHDEQFF
TGTGCCAGCAGCCTCCTAGCGGGAGGGCACGATGAGCAGTTCTTC
>TRBJ2-5|.|12|.|TRBV27
CASTGKGETQYF
TGTGCCAGCACGGGGAAGGGGGAGACCCAGTACTTC
>TRBJ2-5|.|13|.|TRBV7-9
CASSLGSQETQYF
TGTGCCAGCAGCTTAGGATCTCAAGAGACCCAGTACTTC
>TRBJ1-1|.|14|.|TRBV7-9
CASSGQSVNTEAFF
TGTGCCAGCAGTGGGCAGAGTGTCAACACTGAAGCTTTCTTT
>TRBJ1-1|.|13|.|TRBV7-9
CASSPQENTEAFF
TGTGCCAGCAGCCCTCAGGAGAACACTGAAGCTTTCTTT
>TRBJ1-2|few|14|.|TRBV11-2
CASSFDAGHYGYTF
TGTGCCAGCAGCTTCGATGCAGGACACTATGGCTACACCTTC
>TRBJ2-7|once|15|.|TRBV7-9
CASSDRDRNSYEQYF
TGTGCCAGCAGCGATCGGGACCGCAATTCCTACGAGCAGTACTTC
>TRBJ1-6|once|21|.|TRBV4-2
CASSHTLGGPRWVPADSPLHF
TGTGCCAGCAGCCATACCCTCGGGGGGCCCCGGTGGGTCCCGGCCGATTCACCCCTCCACTTT